Listed here are 16 T cell receptor beta chains from one sample, sequenced in a study of blood T cell repertoires in COVID-19. Assay: immunoSEQ multiplex PCR; the TCRdb copy retains only in-frame clones and omits some. Among approximately 76,000 clones listed, 87% were seen once. The material sequenced was peripheral blood. All receptors derive from a man aged 25 to 45 with acute or convalescent COVID-19.

The chain couples TRBV19 to TRBJ2-1; D is unresolved. The ends were cut back, 1 base at V and 2 bases at J, with 6 bases in the middle. Looked up from germline, CDR1 is LNHDA and CDR2 is SQIVND (reference sequence). The CDR3 has 14 residues. The CDR3 nucleotides are TGTGCCAGTAGTATAGGTCGCGCCTACAATGAGCAGTTCTTC. It specifies CASSIGRAYNEQFF.

V gene TRBV6-6 combines with J gene TRBJ1-4, with D possibly being TRBD1 (6 bases). There are 14 residues in the CDR3. Germline CDR1 and CDR2: MNHNY and SVGAGI (reference sequence). V shed 4 bases and J shed 7 bases, with 13 bases lying between them. CDR3 amino acids: CASSSYREGEKLFF. The DNA of the CDR3 is TGTGCCAGCAGTTCATACAGGGAAGGTGAAAAACTGTTTTTT.

This clone has a handful of counts. The V call is TRBV30, the J call TRBJ1-4; 9 positions agree with TRBD1. Germline assignment: CDR1 GTSNPN and CDR2 SVGIG (reference sequence). This CDR3 region has 15 residues. With V trimmed by 0 bases and J by 5 bases, 4 bases remained unmatched. Written as DNA, the CDR3 is TGTGCCTGGAGTGTCCGGGACAGGGTCAATGAAAAACTGTTTTTT. It is translated as CAWSVRDRVNEKLFF.

The chain couples TRBV21-1 to TRBJ2-7; the table's D call, TRBD2, was not checked against the DNA. TRBV21-1 is noted as a pseudogene. The CDR3 contains 19 residues. CDR3 bases: TGTGCCAGCAACAAAGGTAAAACTAGCGGGACCCCTTTGGCCTACGAGCAGTACTTC. Its protein product is CASNKGKTSGTPLAYEQYF.

The chain is built from TRBV6-5 and TRBJ2-1, with D maybe TRBD2 (6 bases). The CDR3 consists of 15 residues. CDR1 and CDR2 (germline): MNHEY, SVGAGI. V was pared by 4 bases and J by 5 bases, with 15 bases between. CDR3 bases: TGTGCCAGCAGTTTAAGACTAGGGGCCAACAATGAGCAGTTCTTC. Amino acids: CASSLRLGANNEQFF.

The CDR3 nucleotides are TGTGCCAGCAGCCAAACACTAGCGGAGCGTGACAATGAGCAGTTCTTC. This codes for CASSQTLAERDNEQFF. The V gene is TRBV3-1 (or the pseudogene TRBV3-2), the J gene TRBJ2-1; 8 bases align to TRBD2. The V gene's germline CDR1 is LGHDT and CDR2 YNNKEL (reference sequence). The CDR3 has 16 amino acids. Unmatched junction bases numbered 8, after V lost 2 bases and J lost 5 bases.

The J gene is TRBJ2-2, the V gene TRBV27; no reliable D call. There are 11 residues in the CDR3. CDR1 is MNHEY, CDR2 SMNVEV, per germline (reference sequence). V gave up 6 bases and J gave up 9 bases, with 8 bases separating them. The CDR3 loop reads CASSRGRELFF. The DNA for the CDR3 is TGTGCCAGCAGCCGAGGCCGGGAGCTGTTTTTT.

The J gene is TRBJ2-7, the V gene TRBV10-2; 7 positions match TRBD2. The CDR3 is 16 residues long. Germline trimming cut 1 base from V and 7 bases from J; bases unmatched to any gene: 13. The V gene's germline CDR1 is WSHSY and CDR2 SAAADI. The DNA of the CDR3 is TGCGCCAGCAGTGAGTTGGCTAGCGGCCCTCCCAGGGAGCAGTACTTC. Translating it yields CASSELASGPPREQYF.

In DNA form, the CDR3 reads TGTGCCAGCAGCCAAGGATTTCTAGGCGGCTACACCTTC. Translating it yields CASSQGFLGGYTF. The chain links TRBV14 to TRBJ1-2; D gene ambiguous. CDR3 length: 13 residues. V lost 1 base, J lost 8 bases, and 11 bases lay in between. Looked up from germline, CDR1 is SGHDN and CDR2 is FVKESK.

The gene calls are TRBV13 and TRBJ1-2; D is unresolved. Germline CDR1 reads PRHDT; CDR2 reads FYEKMQ (reference sequence). V was trimmed by 6 bases and J by 4 bases, leaving 15 bases between them. The CDR3 is 14 residues long. This chain's CDR3 is CASSTGSRSYGYTF. In nucleotides, the CDR3 is TGTGCCAGCAGTACGGGGAGTCGGTCCTATGGCTACACCTTC.

This chain connects TRBV7-2 to TRBJ1-1; D perhaps matches TRBD1 (5 bases). Germline V gives CDR1 SGHTA, CDR2 FQGNSA. The CDR3 contains 16 residues. Trimming took 1 base from V and 0 from J, leaving 12 bases between them. The CDR3 coding sequence is TGTGCCAGCAGCTTAGGGGTGGGACTAATGAACACTGAAGCTTTCTTT. Residues: CASSLGVGLMNTEAFF. The variable domain in full, completed from reference TRBV7-2 and TRBJ1-1, reads GAGVSQSPSNKVTEKGKDVELRCDPISGHTALYWYRQSLGQGLEFLIYFQGNSAPDKSGLPSDRFSAERTGGSVSTLTIQRTQQEDSAVYLCASSLGVGLMNTEAFFGQGTRLTVV.

This sequence joins TRBV30 and TRBJ1-1; D ambiguous. CDR1 and CDR2 (germline): GTSNPN, SVGIG (reference sequence). This CDR3 has 13 residues. Deletions cut 0 bases from V and 10 bases from J, with 15 bases between. CDR3 in amino acids: CAWSVRQPGGAFF. For the CDR3, the DNA is TGTGCCTGGAGTGTACGGCAGCCGGGTGGAGCTTTCTTT.

This chain joins TRBV4-1 and TRBJ2-3; 9 bases are shared with TRBD1. Germline-derived CDR1 and CDR2 are MGHRA and YSYEKL. CDR3 size: 13 residues. Trimming at V came to 3 bases and at J to 14 bases, leaving 9 bases not matched to a gene. Written as DNA, the CDR3 is TGCGCCAGCAGCCACCTGGACAGGGGAGAAGTGTATTTT. Translating it yields CASSHLDRGEVYF.

This chain connects TRBV7-8 to TRBJ2-3; TRBD2 matches 12 bases. V was pared by 5 bases and J by 3 bases, with 6 bases of the junction left unmatched. The germline V gene encodes CDR1 SGHVS and CDR2 FQNEAQ. The CDR3 covers 16 residues. CDR3 bases: TGTGCCAGCAGCCGAGCCACTAGCGGGAGGACAGATACGCAGTATTTT. This translates into CASSRATSGRTDTQYF. The full variable domain, in which reference TRBV7-8 and TRBJ2-3 provide the parts outside the CDR3, is GAGVSQSPRYKVAKRGQDVALRCDPISGHVSLFWYQQALGQGPEFLTYFQNEAQLDKSGLPSDRFFAERPEGSVSTLKIQRTQQEDSAVYLCASSRATSGRTDTQYFGPGTRLTVL.

This clone turned up a few times. The chain joins TRBV7-8 to TRBJ2-7; D might be TRBD1 (6 bases). The germline CDR1 and CDR2 sequences are SGHVS and FQNEAQ. The CDR3 covers 16 residues. The germline V and J ends were trimmed by 2 bases and 3 bases, with 17 bases remaining between them. The CDR3 region has the DNA TGTGCCAGCAGCTTATCCTCTACAGGGAGCGTCTACGAGCAGTACTTC. Protein: CASSLSSTGSVYEQYF.

The chain combines TRBV6-5 with TRBJ2-5; TRBD2 matches 7 bases. This CDR3 is built from 13 residues. The ends lost 6 bases at V and 1 base at J; junction bases unmatched: 2. The V gene's germline CDR1 is MNHEY and CDR2 SVGAGI. CDR3 bases: TGTGCCAGCAGAGGGACTATCCAAGAGACCCAGTACTTC. This encodes CASRGTIQETQYF.